The 27 T cell receptor beta chains listed next were all sequenced from one sample in a study of blood T cells in healthy people across ages (dated by TCRdb to between 2015 and 2017). The library relied on 5' RACE. Sequencing was carried out with an Illumina HiSeq 2500. A second PCR of roughly 7 to 12 cycles was performed with a sample-barcoded 5' primer and a J-beta primer mix. TCRdb applied fastp at Q25 and MiXCR to the public reads, then kept only in-frame beta chains. Each entry merges the rows of one CDR3 protein and shows their most common DNA and genes. In this sample the table shows 1.2 million to 1.5 million distinct CDR3 sequences, around two fifths of which occur a single time. Of the sample, roughly 8.2% falls within the top ten clones. Sequencing was performed on blood. The source is a woman under 30 in good health.

The CDR3 here is CASSDPDGYTF. CDR3 DNA sequence: TGTGCCAGCAGTGACCCAGATGGCTACACCTTC. V and J are TRBV6-1 and TRBJ1-2; D not resolved. In germline, CDR1 is MNHNS, CDR2 SASEGT. The CDR3 is 11 residues long. The V and J ends lost 3 bases and 6 bases respectively, with 5 bases between them.

This clonotype was found a few times. The chain joins TRBV9 to TRBJ2-1, with D perhaps matching TRBD2 (6 bases). The length of the CDR3 is 17 residues. Germline loops: CDR1 SGDLS, CDR2 YYNGEE. The V end lost 0 bases, the J end lost 8 bases, and 21 bases lay between the germline ends. CDR3 sequence reads: CASSVAPAGSWGDEQFF. In nucleotides, the CDR3 is TGTGCCAGCAGCGTAGCTCCCGCAGGGTCGTGGGGGGATGAGCAGTTCTTC.

This clonotype was picked up a small number of times. This rearrangement joins TRBV18 to TRBJ1-2; TRBD1 is a possible D gene (5 bases). CDR1 and CDR2 from the germline V gene are KGHSH and LQKENI. V dropped 2 bases and J dropped 7 bases, with 14 bases sitting between them. The length of the CDR3 is 14 residues. The CDR3 region is CASSPEQVLRGYTF. In DNA form, the CDR3 reads TGTGCCAGCTCACCAGAACAGGTATTACGTGGCTACACCTTC.

The gene calls are TRBV6-5 and TRBJ2-3; no firm D call. Per the germline V gene, CDR1 is MNHEY and CDR2 is SVGAGI. The V end lost 0 bases, the J end lost 6 bases, and 13 bases lay between the germline ends. This CDR3 spans 15 amino acids. The CDR3 sequence: CASSYSLPGGDTQYF. CDR3 in DNA: TGTGCCAGCAGTTACTCACTACCGGGTGGGGATACGCAGTATTTT.

This clonotype showed up just a few times. This CDR3 is CASRQGSSYNSPLHF. The CDR3 DNA sequence: TGTGCCAGCAGGCAGGGGAGCTCCTATAATTCACCCCTCCACTTT. V is TRBV11-2 and J is TRBJ1-6; tentatively, D is TRBD1 (6 bases). Germline V CDR1 and CDR2: SGHAT, FQNNGV. V was clipped by 6 bases and J by 0 bases, with 9 bases between them. The CDR3 sequence is 15 residues long.

The chain uses TRBV12-5 and TRBJ2-3; 10 bases are a match to TRBD2. Germline lookup yields CDR1 LGHNT and CDR2 FRNRAP. The CDR3 loop spans 13 amino acids. In DNA form, the CDR3 reads TGTCCCAGGACTAGCGGACCCGCTGATACGCAGTATTTT. This encodes CPRTSGPADTQYF. Filled out from reference TRBV12-5 and TRBJ2-3, the complete variable domain reads DARVTQTPRHKVTEMGQEVTMRCQPILGHNTVFWYRQTMMQGLELLAYFRNRAPLDDSGMPKDRFSAEMPDATLATLKIQPSEPRDSAVYFCPRTSGPADTQYFGPGTRLTVL.

The CDR3 reads CASTAGDGFGEKLFF. The CDR3 DNA reads TGTGCCAGCACGGCGGGCGATGGATTTGGTGAAAAACTGTTTTTT. The chain recombines TRBV9 with TRBJ1-4; D unresolved. Germline-derived CDR1 and CDR2 are SGDLS and YYNGEE. The CDR3 loop spans 15 amino acids. Trimming pared 6 bases from V and 7 bases from J, leaving 19 bases between.

This clonotype was picked up a small number of times. The chain uses TRBV18 and TRBJ2-7; the D gene is possibly TRBD2 (6 bases). Trimming cost V 8 bases and J 2 bases, with 16 bases left between them. CDR3 length equals 14 residues. Per germline, CDR1 KGHSH and CDR2 LQKENI. The CDR3 nucleotides are TGTGCCAGCCGGCCGCGGGGTAGGCCCTACGAGCAGTACTTC. Protein sequence: CASRPRGRPYEQYF.

This clonotype came up a few times. The rearrangement joins TRBV5-1 to TRBJ2-7; 8 bases map to TRBD1. The ends lost 4 bases at V and 2 bases at J; junction bases unmatched: 8. Germline CDR1 reads SGHRS; CDR2 reads YFSETQ. The CDR3 extends over 15 amino acids. In DNA, the CDR3 is TGCGCCAGCAGCCCACAGGGGGTCGGACCCTACGAGCAGTACTTC. It yields the protein CASSPQGVGPYEQYF.

This chain connects TRBV5-1 to TRBJ2-4; 11 bases are a match to TRBD2. Judging by the DNA end, TRBJ2-5 fits better; the J call may be wrong. This CDR3 region has 14 residues. Per the germline V gene, CDR1 is SGHRS and CDR2 is YFSETQ. CDR3 in DNA: TGCGCCAGCCGAGGACTAGCGGGTACGGAGACCCAGTACTTC. Amino acid sequence: CASRGLAGTETQYF.

This clonotype has a count of ten or more. The CDR3: CASSTGGGIQPQHF. CDR3 DNA: TGTGCCAGCAGCACAGGGGGCGGGATTCAGCCCCAGCATTTT. This chain links TRBV12-3 or TRBV12-4 with TRBJ1-5; 9 bases are a match to TRBD1. The CDR3 consists of 14 residues. The J segment lost 6 bases and the V segment lost 6 bases, leaving 6 bases of the junction unmatched.

The chain combines TRBV2 with TRBJ1-2, with 7 positions matching TRBD1. This CDR3 is 13 amino acids long. V dropped 6 bases and J dropped 6; count of bases not matched to a gene: 7. Germline CDR1 is SNHLY and CDR2 is FYNNEI. In DNA, the CDR3 is TGTGCCAGCAGAGACAGGGATCTTAATGGCTACACCTTC. The encoded protein is CASRDRDLNGYTF. The full variable domain, its missing parts supplied by reference TRBV2 and TRBJ1-2, is EPEVTQTPSHQVTQMGQEVILRCVPISNHLYFYWYRQILGQKVEFLVSFYNNEISEKSEIFDDQFSVERPDGSNFTLKIRSTKLEDSAMYFCASRDRDLNGYTFGSGTRLTVV.

This clonotype was observed a handful of times. The chain recombines TRBV6-6 with TRBJ2-5; TRBD2 matches at 9 bases. The CDR3 covers 12 residues. In germline, CDR1 is MNHNY, CDR2 SVGAGI (reference sequence). J gave up 6 bases and V 9 bases, and 5 bases lay outside the gene matches. The CDR3 loop reads CASSGGEQTQYF. DNA for the CDR3: TGTGCCAGTAGCGGGGGAGAGCAGACCCAGTACTTC.

The sample holds a few counts of this clonotype. This chain uses TRBV20-1 with TRBJ2-5, with 9 nucleotides matching TRBD2. Germline values: CDR1 DFQATT, CDR2 SNEGSKA (reference sequence). The CDR3 totals 15 residues. The junction had 8 bases not matched to a gene; V was cut back by 3 bases and J by 3 bases. The DNA of the CDR3 is TGCAGTGCTAGGGGCCGGACTAGCGAAAAAGAGACCCAGTACTTC. It encodes CSARGRTSEKETQYF.

A few counts support this clonotype. The chain couples TRBV28 to TRBJ1-2; D unclear. This CDR3 is built from 12 residues. CDR1 and CDR2 from the germline V gene are MDHEN and SYDVKM. The ends were cut back, 6 bases at V and 7 bases at J, with 12 bases in the middle. The CDR3 here is CASRFDQRGYTF. CDR3 nucleotides: TGTGCCAGCAGATTCGATCAACGTGGCTACACCTTC.

The sample holds a few counts of this clonotype. V gene TRBV29-1 combines with J gene TRBJ2-2, with TRBD2 as a possible D gene (6 bases). Germline V gene data show CDR1 as SQVTM and CDR2 as ANQGSEA. V dropped 2 bases and J dropped 4 bases, with 23 bases sitting between them. This CDR3 is built from 18 residues. The CDR3 spells CSVEPASADTFGTGELFF. CDR3 nucleotide sequence: TGCAGCGTTGAACCGGCTAGCGCCGACACCTTCGGCACCGGGGAGCTGTTTTTT.

This clonotype was picked up a small number of times. The rearrangement links TRBV7-9 to TRBJ2-1, with 10 bases aligning to TRBD1. The CDR3 runs to 16 residues. V lost 6 bases to trimming and J lost 8 bases; unmatched junction nucleotides: 13. Germline values: CDR1 SEHNR, CDR2 FQNEAQ (reference sequence). The CDR3 DNA sequence: TGTGCCAGCAGAAGCCTCGGGACAGGGGCGTTCGATGAGCAGTTCTTC. It specifies CASRSLGTGAFDEQFF.

Of note for this clonotype: A junction end diverges from the germline sequence, so it may reflect a read error. The chain links TRBV4-1 to TRBJ1-2; D unclear. Germline V gives CDR1 MGHRA, CDR2 YSYEKL. The CDR3 extends over 12 amino acids. The CDR3 loop is CANSHVNYGYTF. CDR3 DNA sequence: TGCGCCAACAGCCACGTCAACTATGGCTACACCTTC.

In this sample, this clonotype turned up a few times. This chain connects TRBV4-2 to TRBJ2-7; unclear D gene. Germline V gene lookup returns CDR1 LGHNA and CDR2 YNFKEQ. V lost 1 base to trimming and J lost 1 base, with 11 bases between them. The CDR3 spans 15 residues. As DNA, the CDR3 is TGTGCCAGCAGCCAAGGCACAGCAAAATCCTACGAGCAGTACTTC. As protein: CASSQGTAKSYEQYF.

V usage is TRBV2 and J usage is TRBJ2-3, with TRBD2 matching 8 bases. Germline lookup yields CDR1 SNHLY and CDR2 FYNNEI. The ends lost 7 bases at V and 5 bases at J; junction bases unmatched: 11. The CDR3 length is 15 residues. CDR3 residues: CASTSDGGAVDTQYF. The CDR3 coding sequence is TGTGCCAGCACGTCCGACGGGGGGGCGGTAGATACGCAGTATTTT.

A few counts support this clonotype. The chain couples TRBV25-1 to TRBJ1-2; no reliable D call. The CDR3 loop spans 13 amino acids. Germline V gene data show CDR1 as MGHDK and CDR2 as SYGVNS. Trimming pared 1 base from V and 8 bases from J, leaving 11 bases between. The CDR3 is CASSESHTGGYTF. In nucleotides, the CDR3 is TGTGCCAGCAGTGAATCCCACACGGGAGGCTACACCTTC.

This clonotype was seen only a few times. The chain carries TRBV6-1 and TRBJ2-1; 7 bases are a match to TRBD2. Trimming removed 6 bases from V and 9 bases from J; junction bases left unmatched: 14. This CDR3 spans 15 amino acids. The germline V gene has CDR1 MNHNS and CDR2 SASEGT. The CDR3 loop reads CASSLPRTSSIEQFF. The CDR3 coding sequence is TGTGCCAGCAGCCTTCCCCGGACTAGTAGCATTGAGCAGTTCTTC.

The CDR3 is CSVALRLAGDNEQFF. CDR3 nucleotide sequence: TGCAGCGTCGCTTTGAGACTAGCGGGGGACAATGAGCAGTTCTTC. The V and J genes are TRBV29-1 and TRBJ2-1; 12 bases map to TRBD2. Germline trimming cut 6 bases from V and 5 bases from J; bases unmatched to any gene: 8. The CDR3 runs to 15 residues. CDR1 SQVTM and CDR2 ANQGSEA come from the germline V gene.

V and J are TRBV12-3 or TRBV12-4 and TRBJ2-2; TRBD1 aligns across 7 bases. The CDR3 contains 15 residues. The trim removed 5 bases at V and 7 bases at J, leaving 10 bases unmatched. DNA for the CDR3: TGTGCCAGCAGTCCGGGACAGCTTGAGGGCGGGGAGCTGTTTTTT. Its translation is CASSPGQLEGGELFF.

There are a few counts of this clonotype. The CDR3 nucleotides read TGTGCCAGCAGTACCCAGGGGGGTTACACAGATACGCAGTATTTT. Translation gives CASSTQGGYTDTQYF. The chain has TRBV25-1 and TRBJ2-3; maybe TRBD1 (7 bases). The germline V gene has CDR1 MGHDK and CDR2 SYGVNS. The CDR3 extends over 15 amino acids. Trimming took 5 bases from V and 2 from J, leaving 14 bases between them.

The chain joins TRBV21-1 to TRBJ1-4; TRBD1 is taken as the D call from the table, unchecked against the DNA. TRBV21-1 is recorded as a pseudogene. The CDR3 is 16 residues long. The CDR3 coding sequence is TGTGCCAGCAGCAAAATATGGAGAAGCGCCGGTGAAAAACTGTTTTTT. Its translation: CASSKIWRSAGEKLFF.

The chain recombines TRBV5-1 with TRBJ2-6; possibly TRBD1 for D (6 bases). CDR1 is SGHRS and CDR2 is YFSETQ in the germline V gene. This CDR3 is built from 17 residues. Trimming shortened V by 4 bases and J by 0 bases, and 14 bases separated the two germline ends. This CDR3 reads CASSIFTGLSGANVLTF. CDR3 in DNA: TGCGCCAGCAGCATTTTTACAGGGCTCTCTGGGGCCAACGTCCTGACTTTC.